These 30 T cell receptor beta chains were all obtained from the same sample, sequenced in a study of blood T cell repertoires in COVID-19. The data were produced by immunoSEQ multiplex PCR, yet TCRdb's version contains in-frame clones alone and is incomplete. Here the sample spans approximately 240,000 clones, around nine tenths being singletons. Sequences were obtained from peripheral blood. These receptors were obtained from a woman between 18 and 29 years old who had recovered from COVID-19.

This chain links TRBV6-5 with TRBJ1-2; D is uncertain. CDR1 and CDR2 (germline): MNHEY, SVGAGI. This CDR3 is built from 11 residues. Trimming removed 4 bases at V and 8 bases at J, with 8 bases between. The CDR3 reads CASSWAGGYTF. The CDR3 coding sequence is TGTGCCAGCAGTTGGGCTGGAGGCTACACCTTC.

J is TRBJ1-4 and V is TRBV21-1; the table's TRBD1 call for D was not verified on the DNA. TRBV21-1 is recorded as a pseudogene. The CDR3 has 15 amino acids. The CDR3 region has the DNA TGTGCCAGCACCAAAGTGGGGGCAGAAGGTGAAAAACTGTTTTTT. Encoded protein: CASTKVGAEGEKLFF.

CDR3 coding DNA: TGTGCCAGCAGCCCTAGTCGGCGGATAAAGAACACTGAAGCTTTCTTT. This gives the protein CASSPSRRIKNTEAFF. This chain uses TRBV7-2 with TRBJ1-1; D is unresolved. CDR3 length: 16 amino acids. The germline V gene has CDR1 SGHTA and CDR2 FQGNSA. Trimming removed 5 bases at V and 1 base at J, with 17 bases between.

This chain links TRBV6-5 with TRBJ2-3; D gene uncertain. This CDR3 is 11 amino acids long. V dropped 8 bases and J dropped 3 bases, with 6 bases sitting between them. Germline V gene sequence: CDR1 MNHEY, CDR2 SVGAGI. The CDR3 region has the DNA TGTGCCAGCTATGTGACAGATACGCAGTATTTT. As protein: CASYVTDTQYF.

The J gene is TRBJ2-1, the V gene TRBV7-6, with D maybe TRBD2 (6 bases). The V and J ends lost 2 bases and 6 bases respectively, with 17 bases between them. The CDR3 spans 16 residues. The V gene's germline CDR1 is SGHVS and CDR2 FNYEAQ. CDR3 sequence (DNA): TGTGCCAGCAGCTTAATTGGGGAGGCCGGGAGCAATGAGCAGTTCTTC. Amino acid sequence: CASSLIGEAGSNEQFF.

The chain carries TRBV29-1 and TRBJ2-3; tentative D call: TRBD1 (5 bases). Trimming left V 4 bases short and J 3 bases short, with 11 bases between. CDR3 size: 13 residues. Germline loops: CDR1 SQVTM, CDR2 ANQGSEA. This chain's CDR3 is CSVARGRTDTQYF. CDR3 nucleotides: TGCAGCGTTGCTAGGGGCCGTACAGATACGCAGTATTTT.

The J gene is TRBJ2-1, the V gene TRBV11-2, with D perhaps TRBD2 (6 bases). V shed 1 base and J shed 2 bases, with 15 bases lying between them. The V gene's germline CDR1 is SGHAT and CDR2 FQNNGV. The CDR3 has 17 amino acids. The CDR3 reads CASSLGGGRRAYNEQFF. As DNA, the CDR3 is TGTGCCAGCAGCTTAGGGGGTGGGCGGAGGGCCTACAATGAGCAGTTCTTC.

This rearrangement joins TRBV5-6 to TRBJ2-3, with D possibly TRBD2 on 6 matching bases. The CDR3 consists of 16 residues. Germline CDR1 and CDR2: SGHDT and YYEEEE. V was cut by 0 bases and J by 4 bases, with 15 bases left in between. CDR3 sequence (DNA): TGTGCCAGCAGCTTGGGACTAGGGTATAGCGCAGATACGCAGTATTTT. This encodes CASSLGLGYSADTQYF.

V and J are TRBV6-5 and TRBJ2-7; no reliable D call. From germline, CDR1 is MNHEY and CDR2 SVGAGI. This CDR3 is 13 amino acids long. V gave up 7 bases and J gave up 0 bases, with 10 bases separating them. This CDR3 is CASTLTDSYEQYF. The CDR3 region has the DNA TGTGCCAGCACCCTCACAGACTCCTACGAGCAGTACTTC.

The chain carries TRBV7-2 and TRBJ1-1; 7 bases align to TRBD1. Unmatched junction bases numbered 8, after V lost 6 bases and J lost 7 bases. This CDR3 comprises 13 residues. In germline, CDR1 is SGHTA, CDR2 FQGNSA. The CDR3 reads CASSLGTVDEAFF. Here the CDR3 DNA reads TGTGCCAGCAGTCTTGGGACAGTCGATGAAGCTTTCTTT. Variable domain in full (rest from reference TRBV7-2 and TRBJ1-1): GAGVSQSPSNKVTEKGKDVELRCDPISGHTALYWYRQSLGQGLEFLIYFQGNSAPDKSGLPSDRFSAERTGGSVSTLTIQRTQQEDSAVYLCASSLGTVDEAFFGQGTRLTVV.

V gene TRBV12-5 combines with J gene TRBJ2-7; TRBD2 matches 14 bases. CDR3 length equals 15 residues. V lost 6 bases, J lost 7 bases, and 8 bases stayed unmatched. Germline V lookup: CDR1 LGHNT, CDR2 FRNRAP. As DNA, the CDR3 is TGTGCTAGTGGCGGGACTAGCGGGAGCATATGGGAGCAGTACTTC. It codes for CASGGTSGSIWEQYF.

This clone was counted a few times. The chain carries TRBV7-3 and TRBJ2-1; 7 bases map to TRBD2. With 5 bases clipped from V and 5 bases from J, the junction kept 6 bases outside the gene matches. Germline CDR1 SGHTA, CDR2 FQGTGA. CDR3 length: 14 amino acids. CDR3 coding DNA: TGTGCCAGCAGCCCCCTGGGGACTAACAATGAGCAGTTCTTC. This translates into CASSPLGTNNEQFF.

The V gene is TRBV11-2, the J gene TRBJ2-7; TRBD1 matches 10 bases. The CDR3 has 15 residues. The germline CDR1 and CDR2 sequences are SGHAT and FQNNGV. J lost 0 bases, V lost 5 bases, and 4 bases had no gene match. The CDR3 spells CASSQGQGLSYEQYF. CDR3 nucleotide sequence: TGTGCCAGCAGCCAGGGACAGGGGCTCTCCTACGAGCAGTACTTC.

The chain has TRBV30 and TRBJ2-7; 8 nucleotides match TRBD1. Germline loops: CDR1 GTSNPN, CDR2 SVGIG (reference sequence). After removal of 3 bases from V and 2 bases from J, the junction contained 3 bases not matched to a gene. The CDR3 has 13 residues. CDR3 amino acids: CAWSWTGTYEQYF. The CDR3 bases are TGTGCCTGGAGCTGGACAGGGACCTACGAGCAGTACTTC.

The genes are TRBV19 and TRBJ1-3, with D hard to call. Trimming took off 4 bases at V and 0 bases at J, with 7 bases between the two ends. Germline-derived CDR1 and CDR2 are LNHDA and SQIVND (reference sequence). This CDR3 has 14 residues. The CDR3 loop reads CASSTTISGNTIYF. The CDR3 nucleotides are TGTGCCAGTAGTACAACAATCTCTGGAAACACCATATATTTT.

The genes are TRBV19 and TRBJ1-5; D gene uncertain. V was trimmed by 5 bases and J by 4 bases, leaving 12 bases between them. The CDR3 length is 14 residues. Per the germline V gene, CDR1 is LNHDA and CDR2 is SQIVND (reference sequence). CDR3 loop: CASSSPQENQPQHF. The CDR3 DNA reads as TGTGCCAGTAGTTCCCCTCAGGAAAATCAGCCCCAGCATTTT.

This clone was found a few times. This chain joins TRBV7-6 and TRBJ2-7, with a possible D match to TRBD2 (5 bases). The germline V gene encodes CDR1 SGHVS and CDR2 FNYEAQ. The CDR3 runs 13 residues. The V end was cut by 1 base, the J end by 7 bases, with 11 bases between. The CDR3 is CASSLGGSLEQYF. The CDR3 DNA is TGTGCCAGCAGCTTAGGAGGGAGCCTGGAGCAGTACTTC. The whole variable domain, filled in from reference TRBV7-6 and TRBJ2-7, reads GAGVSQSPRYKVTKRGQDVALRCDPISGHVSLYWYRQALGQGPEFLTYFNYEAQQDKSGLPNDRFSAERPEGSISTLTIQRTEQRDSAMYRCASSLGGSLEQYFGPGTRLTVT.

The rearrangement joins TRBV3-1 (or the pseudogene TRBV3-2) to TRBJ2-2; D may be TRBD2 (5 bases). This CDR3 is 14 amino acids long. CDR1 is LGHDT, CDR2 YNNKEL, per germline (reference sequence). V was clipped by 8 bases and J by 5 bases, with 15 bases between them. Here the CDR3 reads CASGVNPGTGELFF. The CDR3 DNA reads TGTGCCAGCGGGGTTAATCCGGGGACCGGGGAGCTGTTTTTT.

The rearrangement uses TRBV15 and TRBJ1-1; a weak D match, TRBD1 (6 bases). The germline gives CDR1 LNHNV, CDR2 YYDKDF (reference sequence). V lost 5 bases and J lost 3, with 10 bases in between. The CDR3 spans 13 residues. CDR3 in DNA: TGTGCCACCAGCGGACAGCATTACACTGAAGCTTTCTTT. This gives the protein CATSGQHYTEAFF. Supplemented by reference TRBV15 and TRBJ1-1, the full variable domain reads DAMVIQNPRYQVTQFGKPVTLSCSQTLNHNVMYWYQQKSSQAPKLLFHYYDKDFNNEADTPDNFQSRRPNTSFCFLDIRSPGLGDTAMYLCATSGQHYTEAFFGQGTRLTVV.

The CDR3 nucleotides are TGTGCCAGCAGCTTAGTGGGTTTATCGGGTCTAGCGGGAGGTGGCTACGAGCAGTACTTC. As protein: CASSLVGLSGLAGGGYEQYF. The chain employs TRBV7-8 and TRBJ2-7; 11 bases match TRBD2. The length of the CDR3 is 20 residues. The J segment lost 3 bases and the V segment lost 1 base, leaving 17 bases of the junction unmatched. Germline-derived CDR1 and CDR2 are SGHVS and FQNEAQ.

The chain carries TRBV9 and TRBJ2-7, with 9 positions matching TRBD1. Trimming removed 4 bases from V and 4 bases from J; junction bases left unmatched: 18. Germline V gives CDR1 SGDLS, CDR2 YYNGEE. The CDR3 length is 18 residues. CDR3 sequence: CASSPRPDDRGEKYEQYF. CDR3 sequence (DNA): TGTGCCAGCAGCCCCCGACCCGACGACAGGGGGGAAAAATACGAGCAGTACTTC. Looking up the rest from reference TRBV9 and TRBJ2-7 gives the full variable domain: DSGVTQTPKHLITATGQRVTLRCSPRSGDLSVYWYQQSLDQGLQFLIQYYNGEERAKGNILERFSAQQFPDLHSELNLSSLELGDSALYFCASSPRPDDRGEKYEQYFGPGTRLTVT.

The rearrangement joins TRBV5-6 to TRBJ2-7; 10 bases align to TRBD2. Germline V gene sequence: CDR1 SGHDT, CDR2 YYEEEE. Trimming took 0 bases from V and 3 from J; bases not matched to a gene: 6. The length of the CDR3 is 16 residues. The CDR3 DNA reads TGTGCCAGCAGCTTGGGTCTAGCGGGAGAATTCTACGAGCAGTACTTC. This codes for CASSLGLAGEFYEQYF.

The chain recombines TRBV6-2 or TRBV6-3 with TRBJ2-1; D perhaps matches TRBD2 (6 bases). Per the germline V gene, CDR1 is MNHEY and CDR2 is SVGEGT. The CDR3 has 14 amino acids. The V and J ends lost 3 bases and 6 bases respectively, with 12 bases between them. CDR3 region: CASSYMAGGNEQFF. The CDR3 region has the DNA TGTGCCAGCAGTTATATGGCCGGGGGCAATGAGCAGTTCTTC.

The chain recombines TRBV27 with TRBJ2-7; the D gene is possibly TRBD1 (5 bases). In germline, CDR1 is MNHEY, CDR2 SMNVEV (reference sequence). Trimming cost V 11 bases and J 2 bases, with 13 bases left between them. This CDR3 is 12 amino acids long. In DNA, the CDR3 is TGTGCCTCGAGGCAGGGAACCTACGAGCAGTACTTC. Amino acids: CASRQGTYEQYF.

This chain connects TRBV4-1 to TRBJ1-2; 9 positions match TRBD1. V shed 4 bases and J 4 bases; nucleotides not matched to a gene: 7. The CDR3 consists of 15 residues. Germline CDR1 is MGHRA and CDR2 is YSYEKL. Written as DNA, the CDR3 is TGCGCCAGCAGCCCCCGACAGGGGGTGATCTATGGCTACACCTTC. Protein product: CASSPRQGVIYGYTF.

CDR3 amino acids: CASSSRQGQVEKLFF. CDR3 coding DNA: TGTGCCAGCAGTTCCCGACAGGGTCAGGTCGAAAAACTGTTTTTT. J is TRBJ1-4 and V is TRBV6-5; 7 bases fit TRBD1. The trim removed 4 bases at V and 8 bases at J, leaving 10 bases unmatched. The CDR3 loop spans 15 amino acids. Per germline, CDR1 MNHEY and CDR2 SVGAGI.

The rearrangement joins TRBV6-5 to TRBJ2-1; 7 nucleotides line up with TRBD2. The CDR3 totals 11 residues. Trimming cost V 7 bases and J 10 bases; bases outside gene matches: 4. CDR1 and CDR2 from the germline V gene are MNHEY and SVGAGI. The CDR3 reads CASIDGREQFF. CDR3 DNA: TGTGCCAGCATCGACGGGAGGGAGCAGTTCTTC.

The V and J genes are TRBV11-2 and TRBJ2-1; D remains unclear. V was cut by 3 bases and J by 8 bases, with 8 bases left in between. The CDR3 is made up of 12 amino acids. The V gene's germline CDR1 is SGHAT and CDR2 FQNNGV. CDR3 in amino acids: CASSFVFHEQFF. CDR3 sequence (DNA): TGTGCCAGCAGCTTCGTATTCCATGAGCAGTTCTTC.

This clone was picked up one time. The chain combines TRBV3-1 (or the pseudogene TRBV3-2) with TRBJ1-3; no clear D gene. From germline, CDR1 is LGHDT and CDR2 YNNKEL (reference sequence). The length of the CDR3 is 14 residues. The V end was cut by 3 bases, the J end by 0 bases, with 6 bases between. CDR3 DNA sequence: TGTGCCAGCAGCCAGAGAAGCTCTGGAAACACCATATATTTT. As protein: CASSQRSSGNTIYF.

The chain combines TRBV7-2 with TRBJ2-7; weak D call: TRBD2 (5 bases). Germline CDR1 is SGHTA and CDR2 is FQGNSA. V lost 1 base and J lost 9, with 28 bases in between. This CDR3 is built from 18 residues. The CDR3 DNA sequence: TGTGCCAGCAGCTTAGAGGCCCCCGGGTGGGCCGGGGAGTTTGGGCAGTACTTC. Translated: CASSLEAPGWAGEFGQYF.